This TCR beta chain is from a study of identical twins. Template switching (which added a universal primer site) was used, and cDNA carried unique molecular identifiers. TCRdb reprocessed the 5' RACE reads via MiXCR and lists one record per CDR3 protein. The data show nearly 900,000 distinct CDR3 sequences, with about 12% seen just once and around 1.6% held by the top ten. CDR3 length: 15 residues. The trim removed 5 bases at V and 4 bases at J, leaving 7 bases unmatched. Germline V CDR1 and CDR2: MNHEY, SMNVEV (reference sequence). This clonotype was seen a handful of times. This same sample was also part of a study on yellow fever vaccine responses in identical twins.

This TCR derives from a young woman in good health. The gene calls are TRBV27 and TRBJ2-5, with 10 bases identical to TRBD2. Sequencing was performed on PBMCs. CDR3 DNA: TGTGCCAGCAGTAGGACTAGCGGAGGCCCAGAGACCCAGTACTTC. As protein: CASSRTSGGPETQYF.